This T cell receptor beta chain is from a study of Graves' ophthalmopathy and Graves' hyperthyroidism. Study-level findings and limits: Blood shared most expanded thyroid clonotypes above 0.001 frequency. Its predictions of ophthalmopathy progression gave the model 55% to 71% sensitivity and 72.22% specificity.

With respect to this clonotype: Its matching antigen is unknown.

Ineligible for inclusion were patients with other autoimmune diseases, uncontrolled infections, pregnancy or lactation. A 10 ml volume of fresh peripheral blood provided the PBMCs. RNA transcripts served as template for amplifying TCR beta CDR3 sequences. First-round RT-PCR employed HTBI primers, with a second-round multiplex PCR after it. In TCRdb, the multiplex PCR reads were re-called with MiXCR into one record per CDR3 protein. The sample lists about 640,000 distinct CDR3 sequences, more than 40% occurring once. This CDR3 contains 15 residues. The V gene's germline CDR1 is LNHDA and CDR2 SQIVND (reference sequence). The junction had 10 bases not matched to a gene; V was cut back by 5 bases and J by 9 bases.

This chain connects TRBV19 to TRBJ1-6; 7 bases line up with TRBD1. Sequencing was done on a sample of peripheral blood. The sequence was obtained from an adult man with Graves' ophthalmopathy. CDR3 DNA sequence: TGTGCCAGTAGTCAGGTCCCAGGGGGTGGTTCACCCCTCCACTTT. Translating it yields CASSQVPGGGSPLHF.